This T cell receptor (beta chain) was profiled in a study of early T cells in non-severe SARS-CoV-2 infection. Unique molecular identifiers were attached to individual cDNA molecules. TCRdb re-called the 5' RACE reads with MiXCR, one entry per CDR3 protein. This table has over 90,000 distinct CDR3 sequences, 10% to 15% appearing once. The table lists this clonotype with many counts. The sample comprised whole blood. The sequence came from an adult who was a healthcare worker with PCR-confirmed SARS-CoV-2 infection or an uninfected control (not recorded which).

The CDR3, as DNA: TGTGCCAGCAGCCTGGTGGGGACCCGGCGCGTCGAGCAGTACTTC. Protein: CASSLVGTRRVEQYF. The chain combines TRBV5-6 with TRBJ2-7, with D perhaps assigned TRBD1 or TRBD2 (5 bases each). Germline V gives CDR1 SGHDT, CDR2 YYEEEE. V was cut by 4 bases and J by 6 bases, with 20 bases left in between. The CDR3 sequence is 15 residues long.